The next 23 T cell receptor beta chains were all read from a single sample in a study of CD8+ T cells in alopecia areata. Reverse transcription of extracted RNA yielded cDNA, which provided the sequencing template. TCRdb's copy holds only in-frame clones and misses some; the assay was immunoSEQ multiplex PCR. The sample shows some 130,000 clones, roughly three fifths of them seen only once. The sample consisted of CD4+ T cells sorted from blood, taken at week 0. The receptors come from a human donor with alopecia areata.

The chain uses TRBV4-3 and TRBJ2-5; maybe TRBD1 (5 bases). Between the trimmed V and J ends, which lost 0 bases and 4 bases, there was a span of 15 bases. CDR1 LGHNA and CDR2 YSLEER come from the germline V gene. The CDR3 extends over 16 amino acids. In DNA, the CDR3 is TGCGCCAGCAGCCAAGATCGGATGGGCAGGGCAGAGACCCAGTACTTC. Its translation: CASSQDRMGRAETQYF.

The CDR3 sequence is CSVTDRGQTDTQYF. The CDR3 DNA sequence: TGCAGCGTGACGGACAGGGGGCAAACAGATACGCAGTATTTT. The chain combines TRBV29-1 with TRBJ2-3; 11 positions agree with TRBD1. The CDR3 runs 14 residues. V trimming: 6 bases; J trimming: 3 bases; junction bases outside the gene matches: 5. The germline V gene has CDR1 SQVTM and CDR2 ANQGSEA.

The chain uses TRBV7-2 and TRBJ1-1; 8 nucleotides line up with TRBD1. CDR1 is SGHTA, CDR2 FQGNSA, per germline. Unmatched junction bases numbered 11, after V lost 6 bases and J lost 8 bases. The CDR3 has 14 residues. The CDR3 coding sequence is TGTGCCAGCAGACCGGACAGGGCAACTCCGGAAGCTTTCTTT. Protein: CASRPDRATPEAFF.

A remark on this clone: Other DNA sequences in this sample translate to the same CDR3. The V call is TRBV29-1, the J call TRBJ2-5; D is perhaps TRBD2 (5 bases). The CDR3 runs to 12 residues. In germline, CDR1 is SQVTM, CDR2 ANQGSEA. Trimming pared 4 bases from V and 3 bases from J, leaving 9 bases between. The CDR3 nucleotides read TGCAGCGTTGTCGGAGGAGAAGAGACCCAGTACTTC. This translates into CSVVGGEETQYF.

The chain employs TRBV5-1 and TRBJ1-1; D remains ambiguous. Germline CDR1 reads SGHRS; CDR2 reads YFSETQ. This CDR3 is 14 amino acids long. Deletions cut 0 bases from V and 4 bases from J, with 10 bases between. CDR3 coding DNA: TGCGCCAGCAGCTTGGAATCAGGTAGCACTGAAGCTTTCTTT. It encodes CASSLESGSTEAFF.

Only a few counts were recorded for this clone. The chain couples TRBV6-5 to TRBJ2-3; no definite D call. The CDR3 length is 13 residues. Germline V gives CDR1 MNHEY, CDR2 SVGAGI. Trimming removed 10 bases from V and 2 bases from J, with 13 bases in between. The CDR3 DNA is TGTGCCACCAAGGGCCTTACCACAGATACGCAGTATTTT. Its protein is CATKGLTTDTQYF.

The CDR3 sequence: CAWSTRTSLSYEQYF. The CDR3, as DNA: TGTGCCTGGAGCACCCGGACTAGCCTATCCTACGAGCAGTACTTC. The chain joins TRBV30 to TRBJ2-7, with TRBD2 matching over 8 bases. Germline V gene sequence: CDR1 GTSNPN, CDR2 SVGIG (reference sequence). J gave up 1 base and V 3 bases, and 8 bases lay outside the gene matches. This CDR3 spans 15 amino acids.

In its sample, this clone was seen a few times. J is TRBJ1-6 and V is TRBV6-5; D is perhaps TRBD1 (6 bases). The CDR3 has 13 residues. The V gene lost 5 bases and the J gene lost 11 bases, with 13 bases spanning the gap. CDR1 and CDR2 (germline): MNHEY, SVGAGI. DNA for the CDR3: TGTGCCAGCAGTCAGGCACAGGGTACACCCCTCCACTTT. Translating it yields CASSQAQGTPLHF.

The chain links TRBV27 to TRBJ1-2; no reliable D call. Trimming took off 5 bases at V and 7 bases at J, with 11 bases between the two ends. CDR3 length equals 12 residues. Germline V lookup: CDR1 MNHEY, CDR2 SMNVEV (reference sequence). The CDR3 here is CASSTAGSGYTF. CDR3 DNA sequence: TGTGCCAGCAGTACCGCGGGGAGTGGCTACACCTTC.

J is TRBJ2-2 and V is TRBV30; D not resolved. The CDR3 is 13 amino acids. From germline, CDR1 is GTSNPN and CDR2 SVGIG (reference sequence). V lost 2 bases, J lost 5 bases, and 9 bases lay in between. CDR3 loop: CAWSTVLTGELFF. The CDR3 coding sequence is TGTGCCTGGAGTACTGTTTTGACCGGGGAGCTGTTTTTT.

The chain joins TRBV9 to TRBJ1-2; D perhaps matches TRBD1 (5 bases). Trimming removed 3 bases from V and 3 bases from J, with 12 bases in between. Germline lookup yields CDR1 SGDLS and CDR2 YYNGEE. The CDR3 covers 14 residues. CDR3 in amino acids: CASSAGPADYGYTF. DNA of the CDR3: TGTGCCAGCAGCGCGGGGCCCGCCGACTATGGCTACACCTTC.

The genes are TRBV5-4 and TRBJ2-3, with 11 bases matching TRBD2. Per germline, CDR1 SGHNT and CDR2 YYREEE (reference sequence). Trimming took 4 bases from V and 2 from J; bases not matched to a gene: 6. The CDR3 extends over 16 amino acids. CDR3 sequence (DNA): TGTGCCAGCAGCAGCGGACTAGCGGGTACCACAGATACGCAGTATTTT. It is translated as CASSSGLAGTTDTQYF.

This clone is a singleton in its sample. The chain links TRBV10-3 to TRBJ2-3; TRBD1 agrees at 7 bases. Germline CDR1 is ENHRY and CDR2 is SYGVKD. The junction had 8 bases not matched to a gene; V was cut back by 4 bases and J by 7 bases. This CDR3 spans 14 amino acids. Here the CDR3 DNA reads TGTGCCATCAGTGGCAAGGGGGCCTCGCATACGCAGTATTTT. Translation: CAISGKGASHTQYF.

This clone has ten or more counts. The J gene is TRBJ2-7, the V gene TRBV4-1; the D gene is possibly TRBD2 (5 bases). Trimming shortened V by 0 bases and J by 6 bases, and 21 bases separated the two germline ends. The CDR3 consists of 17 residues. In germline, CDR1 is MGHRA, CDR2 YSYEKL. In DNA, the CDR3 is TGCGCCAGCAGCCAAGAAGGTTTGGCTAGCTACGGAGTCGAGCAGTACTTC. Amino acid sequence: CASSQEGLASYGVEQYF.

This clone occurred a few times. The rearrangement uses TRBV19 and TRBJ2-5; unclear D gene. The CDR3 has 13 amino acids. The germline gives CDR1 LNHDA, CDR2 SQIVND (reference sequence). V was clipped by 5 bases and J by 4 bases, with 11 bases between them. CDR3 in DNA: TGTGCCAGTAGTTCGGCAGTCGGAGAGACCCAGTACTTC. Translation: CASSSAVGETQYF.

The chain is built from TRBV4-2 and TRBJ1-5; unclear D gene. V was trimmed by 0 bases and J by 0 bases, leaving 3 bases between them. CDR1 is LGHNA, CDR2 YNFKEQ, per germline. This CDR3 is 14 amino acids long. The CDR3 DNA follows: TGTGCCAGCAGCCAAGATCTTAGCAATCAGCCCCAGCATTTT. As protein: CASSQDLSNQPQHF.

The chain links TRBV7-2 to TRBJ2-7; D may be TRBD1 (5 bases). The CDR3 covers 14 residues. The germline V and J ends were trimmed by 2 bases and 3 bases, with 11 bases remaining between them. Germline values: CDR1 SGHTA, CDR2 FQGNSA. In nucleotides, the CDR3 is TGTGCCAGCAGCTTACAGGGCAGTGACTACGAGCAGTACTTC. Its translation is CASSLQGSDYEQYF.

The gene calls are TRBV5-1 and TRBJ2-2; weak D call: TRBD1 (6 bases). V lost 3 bases and J 6 bases, leaving 15 bases between the germline ends. Germline V gene sequence: CDR1 SGHRS, CDR2 YFSETQ. The CDR3 is 15 residues long. The CDR3 protein is CASSSTGISPGELFF. The CDR3 DNA sequence: TGCGCCAGCAGCTCTACAGGGATAAGCCCCGGGGAGCTGTTTTTT.

V gene TRBV9 combines with J gene TRBJ1-2; no clear D. The germline gives CDR1 SGDLS, CDR2 YYNGEE. This CDR3 contains 14 residues. Trimming took off 0 bases at V and 3 bases at J, with 9 bases between the two ends. CDR3 region: CASSVGPGDYGYTF. The CDR3 DNA reads TGTGCCAGCAGCGTAGGCCCGGGCGACTATGGCTACACCTTC.

V gene TRBV27 combines with J gene TRBJ1-2, with TRBD1 identical over 7 bases. Germline CDR1 MNHEY, CDR2 SMNVEV (reference sequence). The CDR3 totals 14 residues. V lost 9 bases and J lost 2; bases outside the gene matches: 9. The CDR3 protein is CARKQGILNYGYTF. CDR3 bases: TGTGCCAGAAAACAGGGGATACTCAACTATGGCTACACCTTC.

This clone has only a few counts. This chain joins TRBV14 and TRBJ1-6; perhaps TRBD1 as D (5 bases). Germline values: CDR1 SGHDN, CDR2 FVKESK. V dropped 4 bases and J dropped 6 bases, with 13 bases sitting between them. The CDR3 extends over 15 amino acids. The CDR3 bases are TGTGCCAGCAGCCTTGGCGGGGGTGGTAATTCACCCCTCCACTTT. Its protein product is CASSLGGGGNSPLHF.

This sequence joins TRBV27 and TRBJ1-2, with 10 nucleotides matching TRBD1. From germline, CDR1 is MNHEY and CDR2 SMNVEV (reference sequence). V shed 3 bases and J 6 bases; nucleotides not matched to a gene: 1. CDR3 length equals 13 residues. The CDR3 DNA sequence: TGTGCCAGCAGTTTGGGGACAGGGGATGGCTACACCTTC. Translated, it gives CASSLGTGDGYTF.

The chain recombines TRBV18 with TRBJ2-4, with D perhaps TRBD1 (6 bases). The germline V gene has CDR1 KGHSH and CDR2 LQKENI. The CDR3 is 18 amino acids. V lost 0 bases and J 3 bases, leaving 18 bases between the germline ends. The CDR3 DNA reads TGTGCCAGCTCACCACCGGCAGGGGAAAAAAGGGACAAAAACATTCAGTACTTC. Its protein is CASSPPAGEKRDKNIQYF.